This entry features one T cell receptor (beta chain) sequence. The Seattle patients, enrolled during active infection, were followed longitudinally. Trimming pared 3 bases from V and 3 bases from J, leaving 8 bases between. Germline V gene sequence: CDR1 SGHVS, CDR2 FNYEAQ. The CDR3 totals 14 residues. The data derive from a study of blood T cell repertoires in COVID-19. For the study at large: Donors in the United States, Italy and Spain gave samples during acute or convalescent COVID-19. T cells, B-cell-depleted T cells, or PBMCs provided the cDNA or gDNA that served as material.

Some clones are missing from TCRdb's copy, which holds only in-frame ones; the method was immunoSEQ multiplex PCR. Of approximately 97,000 clones in the sample, about 86% were seen once. The chain recombines TRBV7-6 with TRBJ2-2; weak D call: TRBD1 (5 bases). The TCR was taken from a man between 50 and 59 years old with COVID-19, enrolled during active disease. Sequencing used peripheral blood. In DNA form, the CDR3 reads TGTGCCAGCAGCTTTGCAGGGTACACCGGGGAGCTGTTTTTT. Amino acid sequence: CASSFAGYTGELFF.